These 21 T cell receptor beta chains came from one sample sequenced in a study of blood T cell repertoires in COVID-19 (TCRdb year 2020). The method behind the library was the immunoSEQ multiplex PCR assay. The immuneACCESS repertoire file appears here via TCRdb, limited to in-frame rearrangements. These files lack a portion of the clones; in checked studies, under half of the deficit traces to unresolved V genes, and the cause of the others is not known. This sample gives over 150,000 clones in total; about four fifths of them show up just once. The ten largest clonotypes hold less than 4.5% of the sample. The source material was peripheral blood. These receptor sequences come from a woman over 75 with acute or convalescent COVID-19.

The chain employs TRBV3-1 (or the pseudogene TRBV3-2) and TRBJ2-3, with 14 bases identical to TRBD2. Germline CDR1 is LGHDT and CDR2 is YNNKEL (reference sequence). CDR3 length: 16 residues. J lost 6 bases, V lost 8 bases, and 10 bases had no gene match. The DNA of the CDR3 is TGTGCCAGCTCCAGGGGGACTAGCGGGAGTCGGGATACGCAGTATTTT. This sequence encodes CASSRGTSGSRDTQYF.

The rearrangement links TRBV3-1 (or the pseudogene TRBV3-2) to TRBJ2-3; the match to TRBD2 covers 10 bases. The CDR3 totals 16 residues. Losses at the gene ends were 5 bases for V and 3 bases for J; bases not matched to a gene: 8. CDR1 is LGHDT and CDR2 is YNNKEL in the germline V gene (reference sequence). CDR3 region: CASSSWTSGLTDTQYF. CDR3 in DNA: TGTGCCAGCAGCTCCTGGACTAGCGGTTTAACAGATACGCAGTATTTT.

The J gene is TRBJ2-2, the V gene TRBV7-8; no firm D call. Germline V gene lookup returns CDR1 SGHVS and CDR2 FQNEAQ. Trimming cost V 1 base and J 2 bases, with 8 bases left between them. This CDR3 contains 15 residues. The CDR3 here is CASSLDSLNTGELFF. In DNA form, the CDR3 reads TGTGCCAGCAGCTTAGACAGTTTAAACACCGGGGAGCTGTTTTTT. Supplemented by reference TRBV7-8 and TRBJ2-2, the full variable domain reads GAGVSQSPRYKVAKRGQDVALRCDPISGHVSLFWYQQALGQGPEFLTYFQNEAQLDKSGLPSDRFFAERPEGSVSTLKIQRTQQEDSAVYLCASSLDSLNTGELFFGEGSRLTVL.

This chain uses TRBV4-3 with TRBJ1-4, with 11 bases matching TRBD1. V lost 0 bases, J lost 10 bases, and 7 bases stayed unmatched. Germline V gene sequence: CDR1 LGHNA, CDR2 YSLEER. The CDR3 is made up of 16 amino acids. In DNA form, the CDR3 reads TGCGCCAGCAGCCAAGATACAGGGACAGGGGGGCGAAAACTGTTTTTT. It encodes CASSQDTGTGGRKLFF.

The gene calls are TRBV30 and TRBJ1-4; tentative D call: TRBD1 (5 bases). From germline, CDR1 is GTSNPN and CDR2 SVGIG (reference sequence). V was pared by 2 bases and J by 0 bases, with 13 bases between. This CDR3 spans 16 amino acids. The CDR3 sequence: CAWSPPSTATNEKLFF. The CDR3 DNA reads as TGTGCCTGGAGTCCCCCCTCGACAGCAACTAATGAAAAACTGTTTTTT.

CDR3 nucleotides: TGTGCCAGCAGGGGGGGGACTTTGAACACTGAAGCTTTCTTT. Its protein product is CASRGGTLNTEAFF. This sequence joins TRBV2 and TRBJ1-1; tentatively, D is TRBD1 (5 bases). The CDR3 sequence is 14 residues long. The germline gives CDR1 SNHLY, CDR2 FYNNEI. With 6 bases removed from V and 0 bases from J, the gap between germline ends came to 11 bases.

In DNA, the CDR3 is TGTGCCAGCAGTTCCCGGACAGGGATGGTTGAAGCTTTCTTT. Its translation is CASSSRTGMVEAFF. The chain combines TRBV6-5 with TRBJ1-1; TRBD1 aligns across 8 bases. The J segment lost 7 bases and the V segment lost 4 bases, leaving 8 bases of the junction unmatched. CDR3 length equals 14 residues. Germline CDR1 and CDR2: MNHEY and SVGAGI.

This chain joins TRBV7-3 and TRBJ2-1; 10 bases are a match to TRBD1. Germline lookup yields CDR1 SGHTA and CDR2 FQGTGA. J lost 6 bases, V lost 5 bases, and 13 bases had no gene match. CDR3 length: 17 amino acids. The CDR3 loop is CASSPLLDRGNRNEQFF. The CDR3 DNA sequence: TGTGCCAGCAGCCCGCTACTGGACAGGGGGAATCGCAATGAGCAGTTCTTC.

This CDR3 is CASSLDRVRDEQYF. The CDR3 DNA sequence: TGTGCCAGCAGCTTAGACAGAGTCCGCGACGAGCAGTACTTC. The genes are TRBV7-9 and TRBJ2-7, with D hard to call. CDR3 length: 14 amino acids. Germline V gives CDR1 SEHNR, CDR2 FQNEAQ (reference sequence). Trimming took off 1 base at V and 5 bases at J, with 12 bases between the two ends.

This chain connects TRBV18 to TRBJ2-3; 7 positions match TRBD1. The CDR3 runs 15 residues. Per germline, CDR1 KGHSH and CDR2 LQKENI. V shed 1 base and J 3 bases; nucleotides not matched to a gene: 4. The DNA of the CDR3 is TGTGCCAGCTCACCACGTACAGGGGAAACAGATACGCAGTATTTT. Translation: CASSPRTGETDTQYF.

V is TRBV5-1 and J is TRBJ1-3, with TRBD1 identical over 8 bases. V was pared by 4 bases and J by 3 bases, with 6 bases of the junction left unmatched. CDR1 SGHRS and CDR2 YFSETQ come from the germline V gene. The CDR3 runs 15 residues. The CDR3 region is CASSTTGQGGNTIYF. The CDR3 DNA is TGCGCCAGCAGCACTACCGGACAGGGTGGAAACACCATATATTTT.

The chain couples TRBV6-5 to TRBJ1-2; a weak D match, TRBD1 (5 bases). The CDR3 is 15 residues long. Germline-derived CDR1 and CDR2 are MNHEY and SVGAGI. V lost 2 bases, J lost 3 bases, and 13 bases lay in between. The CDR3 is CASSYSGALDYGYTF. The DNA for the CDR3 is TGTGCCAGCAGTTACAGCGGGGCCCTCGACTATGGCTACACCTTC.

The chain joins TRBV28 to TRBJ2-7; TRBD1 is a possible D gene (5 bases). Germline CDR1 MDHEN, CDR2 SYDVKM. V was cut by 1 base and J by 0 bases, with 10 bases left in between. The CDR3 has 15 residues. In DNA form, the CDR3 reads TGTGCCAGCAGTTTATCACAGGAATACTCCTACGAGCAGTACTTC. Translating gives CASSLSQEYSYEQYF.

The chain has TRBV28 and TRBJ1-4; D is undetermined. V was trimmed by 4 bases and J by 4 bases, leaving 16 bases between them. Germline CDR1 is MDHEN and CDR2 is SYDVKM. The CDR3 sequence is 16 residues long. The CDR3 here is CASSSLNLAGNEKLFF. CDR3 DNA sequence: TGTGCCAGCAGTTCCCTCAACCTGGCTGGTAATGAAAAACTGTTTTTT.

The chain employs TRBV18 and TRBJ1-1; D unresolved. V was shortened by 1 base and J by 8 bases, with 14 bases between the two germline ends. CDR3 length equals 14 residues. The V gene's germline CDR1 is KGHSH and CDR2 LQKENI. CDR3 DNA sequence: TGTGCCAGCTCACCACTAGATGCGTCAGGCGAAGCTTTCTTT. Translating gives CASSPLDASGEAFF.

This clone was found once. V and J are TRBV19 and TRBJ2-6, with TRBD1 as a possible D gene (6 bases). Trimming removed 9 bases at V and 0 bases at J, with 12 bases between. CDR1 and CDR2 (germline): LNHDA, SQIVND (reference sequence). The CDR3 sequence is 15 residues long. The CDR3 coding sequence is TGTGCCAGCTCGACAGGCAGCTCTGGGGCCAACGTCCTGACTTTC. Protein sequence: CASSTGSSGANVLTF.

The chain links TRBV19 to TRBJ1-6, with D tentatively TRBD1 (6 bases). V lost 3 bases, J lost 6 bases, and 9 bases lay in between. Germline V gene sequence: CDR1 LNHDA, CDR2 SQIVND (reference sequence). The CDR3 consists of 14 residues. For the CDR3, the DNA is TGTGCCAGTAGTATCGGACAGTTTAATTCACCCCTCCACTTT. This translates into CASSIGQFNSPLHF.

The gene calls are TRBV6-2 or TRBV6-3 and TRBJ1-1; possibly TRBD1 for D (5 bases). Trimming stripped 4 bases from V and 3 bases from J, with 9 bases between. The CDR3 contains 13 residues. The V gene's germline CDR1 is MNHEY and CDR2 SVGEGT. The CDR3 sequence is CASSWTGDTEAFF. DNA of the CDR3: TGTGCCAGCAGTTGGACGGGGGACACTGAAGCTTTCTTT.

The V call is TRBV2, the J call TRBJ2-5; TRBD1 aligns across 7 bases. The J segment lost 5 bases and the V segment lost 3 bases, leaving 6 bases of the junction unmatched. The CDR3 length is 14 residues. Germline V gives CDR1 SNHLY, CDR2 FYNNEI. The CDR3 coding sequence is TGTGCCAGCAGTGACAGGGGGTTCCGGGAGACCCAGTACTTC. It translates to CASSDRGFRETQYF.

The chain is built from TRBV19 and TRBJ2-7; 9 bases fit TRBD2. This CDR3 contains 16 residues. Germline V gene data show CDR1 as LNHDA and CDR2 as SQIVND (reference sequence). J lost 1 base, V lost 5 bases, and 9 bases had no gene match. Here the CDR3 reads CASSQLGAGGSYEQYF. As DNA, the CDR3 is TGTGCCAGTAGTCAACTTGGAGCGGGGGGTTCCTACGAGCAGTACTTC.

In the case of this clone: Germline is not matched at one junction end, which may reflect a read error. This chain links TRBV27 with TRBJ1-2, with 8 nucleotides matching TRBD1. The CDR3 loop spans 15 amino acids. Looked up from germline, CDR1 is MNHEY and CDR2 is SMNVEV (reference sequence). The CDR3 region is CASSRQGTFSNGHTF. CDR3 coding DNA: TGTGCCAGCAGTAGACAGGGGACGTTTTCTAATGGCCACACCTTC.